Presented here are 21 T cell receptor beta chains from one specimen sequenced in a study of shared clonotypes between healthy human individuals. The repertoire was sequenced with immunoSEQ multiplex PCR; TCRdb's copy has only in-frame clones and lacks some. Among over 2 million clones, 85% to 95% were seen once, and the ten largest hold around 0.4%. The material sequenced was naive CD4+ T cells from PBMCs. Subset indicated: CD45RA+ positively selected. The receptors come from a young man in good health. Some clones in this sample may be carry-over from other donors' samples.

V usage is TRBV7-3 and J usage is TRBJ2-5, with 9 bases that match TRBD1. V lost 5 bases, J lost 7 bases, and 8 bases stayed unmatched. This CDR3 region has 14 residues. Germline V CDR1 and CDR2: SGHTA, FQGTGA. The CDR3, as DNA: TGTGCCAGCAGCAGTTCCGGGACAGGGTTGACCCAGTACTTC. Protein sequence: CASSSSGTGLTQYF.

CDR3 sequence: CASSFRTGSVSYEQYF. DNA for the CDR3: TGTGCCAGCAGTTTTAGGACAGGTAGTGTCTCCTACGAGCAGTACTTC. V is TRBV28 and J is TRBJ2-7, with 7 positions matching TRBD1. Germline values: CDR1 MDHEN, CDR2 SYDVKM. V was clipped by 3 bases and J by 0 bases; unmatched bases: 8. The CDR3 loop spans 16 amino acids.

Concerning this clone itself: The same CDR3 also results from other DNA sequences found in this sample. The genes are TRBV28 and TRBJ2-7; the D gene is possibly TRBD2 (6 bases). This CDR3 contains 14 residues. The germline V and J ends were trimmed by 3 bases and 2 bases, with 11 bases remaining between them. In germline, CDR1 is MDHEN, CDR2 SYDVKM. CDR3 sequence (DNA): TGTGCCAGCAGTTTTTCGGGGGTCCCCTACGAGCAGTACTTC. Translated, it gives CASSFSGVPYEQYF.

The J gene is TRBJ1-1, the V gene TRBV29-1; 9 bases fit TRBD1. The CDR3 runs to 13 residues. Per the germline V gene, CDR1 is SQVTM and CDR2 is ANQGSEA. The V segment lost 1 base and the J segment 6 bases; nucleotides outside the gene matches: 3. CDR3 sequence: CSVEGDREAEAFF. The CDR3 DNA follows: TGCAGCGTTGAAGGGGACAGGGAGGCTGAAGCTTTCTTT.

The chain carries TRBV18 and TRBJ1-4; 9 bases fit TRBD1. V lost 2 bases and J lost 10; bases outside the gene matches: 8. Germline V gene sequence: CDR1 KGHSH, CDR2 LQKENI. This CDR3 is built from 15 residues. Written as DNA, the CDR3 is TGTGCCAGCTCACCATCGGGACAGGGCATGGGAAAACTGTTTTTT. Translation gives CASSPSGQGMGKLFF.

This chain connects TRBV4-2 to TRBJ2-1; D uncertain. CDR1 and CDR2 (germline): LGHNA, YNFKEQ. The V end lost 4 bases, the J end lost 7 bases, and 11 bases lay between the germline ends. The CDR3 runs 13 residues. The CDR3 bases are TGTGCCAGCAGCCCCTTAAAGAGGAATGAGCAGTTCTTC. It codes for CASSPLKRNEQFF.

This clone was seen a few times. The V and J genes are TRBV19 and TRBJ2-7; D might be TRBD1 (5 bases). The CDR3 has 15 amino acids. Trimming removed 5 bases from V and 0 bases from J, with 14 bases in between. Germline loops: CDR1 LNHDA, CDR2 SQIVND (reference sequence). The CDR3 region is CASSPYGAASYEQYF. The CDR3 nucleotides are TGTGCCAGTAGTCCCTATGGGGCGGCCTCCTACGAGCAGTACTTC.

The V gene is TRBV27, the J gene TRBJ2-1; D is undetermined. Germline V gene sequence: CDR1 MNHEY, CDR2 SMNVEV (reference sequence). V lost 10 bases and J lost 0, with 13 bases in between. This CDR3 region has 14 residues. Here the CDR3 reads CATRSRDSYNEQFF. The CDR3 bases are TGTGCCACTCGATCGCGAGACTCCTACAATGAGCAGTTCTTC.

The gene calls are TRBV7-2 and TRBJ1-3; D may be TRBD1 (5 bases). Germline CDR1 SGHTA, CDR2 FQGNSA. V lost 3 bases, J lost 4 bases, and 10 bases lay in between. This CDR3 has 14 residues. The CDR3: CASSFGGRGNTIYF. The DNA of the CDR3 is TGTGCCAGCAGCTTTGGGGGTCGGGGAAACACCATATATTTT. Using reference TRBV7-2 and TRBJ1-3 for the parts outside the CDR3, the full variable domain is GAGVSQSPSNKVTEKGKDVELRCDPISGHTALYWYRQSLGQGLEFLIYFQGNSAPDKSGLPSDRFSAERTGGSVSTLTIQRTQQEDSAVYLCASSFGGRGNTIYFGEGSWLTVV.

The chain has TRBV19 and TRBJ2-1; 9 bases align to TRBD2. The junction had 9 bases not matched to a gene; V was cut back by 4 bases and J by 5 bases. CDR3 length equals 16 residues. The germline CDR1 and CDR2 sequences are LNHDA and SQIVND (reference sequence). DNA for the CDR3: TGTGCCAGTAGTAGGGTCAGCGGGGGGCGTAACAATGAGCAGTTCTTC. Translated: CASSRVSGGRNNEQFF.

This clone appeared a single time. The chain uses TRBV18 and TRBJ2-7, with 8 bases aligning to TRBD2. Germline loops: CDR1 KGHSH, CDR2 LQKENI. The CDR3 runs 15 residues. The V and J ends lost 3 bases and 1 base, in that order; junction bases with no gene match: 5. The CDR3 sequence: CASSPGQRESYEQYF. The CDR3 DNA is TGTGCCAGCTCACCCGGCCAGCGGGAGTCCTACGAGCAGTACTTC.

The CDR3 coding sequence is TGCGCCAGCAGCCAAGTCGGGACTACCGGGGAGCTGTTTTTT. It codes for CASSQVGTTGELFF. The chain links TRBV4-1 to TRBJ2-2; D is perhaps TRBD2 (6 bases). Germline V gene data show CDR1 as MGHRA and CDR2 as YSYEKL. The V and J ends lost 1 base and 5 bases respectively, with 8 bases between them. The CDR3 loop spans 14 amino acids.

This chain connects TRBV5-1 to TRBJ2-1, with 7 bases fitting TRBD2. Germline assignment: CDR1 SGHRS and CDR2 YFSETQ. J lost 4 bases, V lost 0 bases, and 10 bases had no gene match. This CDR3 comprises 17 residues. CDR3 coding DNA: TGCGCCAGCAGCTTGGCCCGCGGTAGCGGGCGGTACAATGAGCAGTTCTTC. Amino acid sequence: CASSLARGSGRYNEQFF.

V is TRBV18 and J is TRBJ2-5; perhaps TRBD1 as D (6 bases). CDR3 length: 15 residues. With 2 bases removed from V and 5 bases from J, the gap between germline ends came to 15 bases. Germline CDR1 reads KGHSH; CDR2 reads LQKENI. As DNA, the CDR3 is TGTGCCAGCTCACCAGGGTGGGGGCCCGGTGAGACCCAGTACTTC. Amino acid sequence: CASSPGWGPGETQYF. The whole variable domain, filled in from reference TRBV18 and TRBJ2-5, reads NAGVMQNPRHLVRRRGQEARLRCSPMKGHSHVYWYRQLPEEGLKFMVYLQKENIIDESGMPKERFSAEFPKEGPSILRIQQVVRGDSAAYFCASSPGWGPGETQYFGPGTRLLVL.

The chain has TRBV7-2 and TRBJ1-3; no clear D gene. The CDR3 runs 15 residues. Between the trimmed V and J ends, which lost 0 bases and 0 bases, there was a span of 6 bases. Per the germline V gene, CDR1 is SGHTA and CDR2 is FQGNSA. CDR3 in DNA: TGTGCCAGCAGCTTAGCGCCGAGCTCTGGAAACACCATATATTTT. Translated, it gives CASSLAPSSGNTIYF.

The chain has TRBV28 and TRBJ1-4; 8 bases map to TRBD1. The CDR3 sequence is 14 residues long. The V and J ends lost 5 bases and 8 bases, in that order; junction bases with no gene match: 7. The germline V gene encodes CDR1 MDHEN and CDR2 SYDVKM. The CDR3 loop is CASSGQGVREKLFF. The CDR3 DNA reads TGTGCCAGCAGTGGACAGGGCGTTAGGGAAAAACTGTTTTTT.

V is TRBV18 and J is TRBJ2-1, with D perhaps TRBD2 (6 bases). CDR3 length: 15 residues. With 3 bases removed from V and 4 bases from J, the gap between germline ends came to 13 bases. Germline CDR1 is KGHSH and CDR2 is LQKENI. CDR3 nucleotides: TGTGCCAGCTCACCTCAGCCGGGAGCTTACAATGAGCAGTTCTTC. This encodes CASSPQPGAYNEQFF.

The V gene is TRBV4-1, the J gene TRBJ2-5; 11 nucleotides match TRBD2. Germline CDR1 reads MGHRA; CDR2 reads YSYEKL. V lost 2 bases to trimming and J lost 5 bases; unmatched junction nucleotides: 7. The CDR3 has 16 residues. The CDR3 protein is CASSQPSSGRLETQYF. CDR3 sequence (DNA): TGCGCCAGCAGCCAACCATCTAGCGGGAGGCTCGAGACCCAGTACTTC.

The rearrangement joins TRBV11-2 to TRBJ2-6; D could derive from TRBD1 or TRBD2 (5 bases each). Germline V gene data show CDR1 as SGHAT and CDR2 as FQNNGV. The CDR3 totals 15 residues. The ends were cut back, 7 bases at V and 0 bases at J, with 10 bases in the middle. For the CDR3, the DNA is TGTGCCAGCACGAGGGGCCACTCTGGGGCCAACGTCCTGACTTTC. This sequence encodes CASTRGHSGANVLTF.

V and J are TRBV27 and TRBJ1-1; D not resolved. Trimming shortened V by 2 bases and J by 1 base, and 11 bases separated the two germline ends. Germline CDR1 and CDR2: MNHEY and SMNVEV (reference sequence). The CDR3 sequence is 15 residues long. CDR3 protein: CASSLLGVRNTEAFF. CDR3 nucleotide sequence: TGTGCCAGCAGTTTACTTGGGGTCCGGAACACTGAAGCTTTCTTT.

The chain is built from TRBV28 and TRBJ2-7, with D perhaps matching TRBD1 (6 bases). V was pared by 7 bases and J by 6 bases, with 16 bases between. Germline CDR1 and CDR2: MDHEN and SYDVKM. The CDR3 is 13 amino acids. CDR3 in amino acids: CASTNRVLTEQYF. The DNA for the CDR3 is TGTGCCAGCACGAACAGGGTTCTCACCGAGCAGTACTTC. Complete variable domain (other parts from reference TRBV28 and TRBJ2-7): DVKVTQSSRYLVKRTGEKVFLECVQDMDHENMFWYRQDPGLGLRLIYFSYDVKMKEKGDIPEGYSVSREKKERFSLILESASTNQTSMYLCASTNRVLTEQYFGPGTRLTVT.